Below, 26 T cell receptor beta chains from the same sample are listed, as sequenced in a study of T-cell reconstitution after alpha-beta-depleted transplantation in children. A TCRbeta library incorporating unique molecular identifiers was prepared. MiXCR, run by TCRdb on the PCR reads, gives a single entry per CDR3 protein. Of some 600,000 distinct CDR3 sequences in the sample, roughly 13% were seen once. Source: PBMCs, mostly from graft donor cells, taken 360 days after TCRalphabeta/CD19-depleted stem cell transplant. The receptors were gathered from a male patient aged 10 to 17 who had a stem cell transplant for acute myeloid leukemia, so the T cells may come from the graft donor.

Only a few counts were recorded for this clonotype. This chain uses TRBV20-1 with TRBJ1-1; no firm D call. Trimming took 6 bases from V and 5 from J, leaving 13 bases between them. The V gene's germline CDR1 is DFQATT and CDR2 SNEGSKA (reference sequence). There are 12 residues in the CDR3. The CDR3 is CSASGIGTEAFF. CDR3 nucleotides: TGCAGTGCATCCGGGATAGGAACTGAAGCTTTCTTT.

The genes are TRBV4-3 and TRBJ2-5, with TRBD2 matching over 13 bases. The CDR3 spans 18 residues. The J segment lost 0 bases and the V segment lost 4 bases, leaving 8 bases of the junction unmatched. CDR1 and CDR2 from the germline V gene are LGHNA and YSLEER. CDR3 region: CASSPGLAGARDQETQYF. In nucleotides, the CDR3 is TGCGCCAGCAGCCCCGGACTAGCGGGGGCGCGGGACCAAGAGACCCAGTACTTC.

V and J are TRBV12-3 or TRBV12-4 and TRBJ2-5, with 7 bases fitting TRBD1. There are 17 residues in the CDR3. The J segment lost 2 bases and the V segment lost 1 base, leaving 10 bases of the junction unmatched. CDR3 loop: CASSLGRQGDLQETQYF. The CDR3 nucleotides are TGTGCCAGCAGTTTAGGAAGACAGGGAGACCTTCAAGAGACCCAGTACTTC.

This clonotype came up a few times. This chain links TRBV7-2 with TRBJ2-7, with TRBD2 matching over 10 bases. Unmatched junction bases numbered 8, after V lost 5 bases and J lost 7 bases. The germline CDR1 and CDR2 sequences are SGHTA and FQGNSA. CDR3 length: 14 amino acids. CDR3 DNA sequence: TGTGCCAGCAGCACTAGCGGGATCCCGGGGGAGCAGTACTTC. Its translation: CASSTSGIPGEQYF.

This clonotype was detected a few times. The chain has TRBV20-1 and TRBJ1-1; 7 nucleotides align to TRBD1. The V segment lost 6 bases and the J segment 1 base; nucleotides outside the gene matches: 5. The CDR3 has 13 residues. In germline, CDR1 is DFQATT, CDR2 SNEGSKA (reference sequence). CDR3 DNA sequence: TGCAGTGCCCTCCGGGACAGGAACACTGAAGCTTTCTTT. Translated, it gives CSALRDRNTEAFF.

This clonotype has more than one count but fewer than ten. The chain links TRBV25-1 to TRBJ2-2, with D unclear. CDR3 length: 13 amino acids. Looked up from germline, CDR1 is MGHDK and CDR2 is SYGVNS. V lost 1 base to trimming and J lost 6 bases, with 6 bases between them. The CDR3 sequence: CASSEFVAGELFF. The CDR3 nucleotides are TGTGCCAGCAGTGAATTCGTAGCCGGGGAGCTGTTTTTT.

The table lists this clonotype with a few counts. The chain recombines TRBV24-1 with TRBJ1-1; D might be TRBD1 (6 bases). Looked up from germline, CDR1 is KGHDR and CDR2 is SFDVKD. Deletions cut 3 bases from V and 5 bases from J, with 12 bases between. CDR3 size: 14 residues. CDR3: CATSDPGDGTEAFF. The CDR3, as DNA: TGTGCCACCAGTGATCCAGGGGATGGGACTGAAGCTTTCTTT.

This clonotype was detected a few times. This chain links TRBV29-1 with TRBJ1-1; D is uncertain. The CDR3 extends over 10 amino acids. V was shortened by 4 bases and J by 7 bases, with 7 bases between the two germline ends. Germline lookup yields CDR1 SQVTM and CDR2 ANQGSEA. The CDR3 is CSVVRYEAFF. The CDR3 region has the DNA TGCAGCGTTGTCCGCTATGAAGCTTTCTTT.

The chain links TRBV5-1 to TRBJ1-3; D is ambiguous. CDR3 size: 15 residues. Germline CDR1 is SGHRS and CDR2 is YFSETQ. V was trimmed by 2 bases and J by 0 bases, leaving 9 bases between them. CDR3 DNA sequence: TGCGCCAGCAGCTTCTACAGCCCCTCTGGAAACACCATATATTTT. As protein: CASSFYSPSGNTIYF.

This clonotype was observed many times. The CDR3 is CASSLLSRAEETQYF. In nucleotides, the CDR3 is TGTGCCAGCAGCTTACTTTCCCGGGCGGAAGAGACCCAGTACTTC. The V and J genes are TRBV11-2 and TRBJ2-5, with unresolved D. The germline gives CDR1 SGHAT, CDR2 FQNNGV. V shed 2 bases and J shed 3 bases, with 13 bases lying between them. This CDR3 comprises 15 residues.

This chain links TRBV20-1 with TRBJ1-2; D is unclear. CDR1 and CDR2 (germline): DFQATT, SNEGSKA (reference sequence). The germline V and J ends were trimmed by 3 bases and 7 bases, with 12 bases remaining between them. The CDR3 consists of 12 residues. The DNA of the CDR3 is TGCAGTGCTAGTCCAACCGCGTCTGGCTACACCTTC. Protein: CSASPTASGYTF.

This clonotype was picked up a small number of times. The chain combines TRBV28 with TRBJ2-2; D gene uncertain. V dropped 2 bases and J dropped 0 bases, with 13 bases sitting between them. CDR1 is MDHEN and CDR2 is SYDVKM in the germline V gene. The CDR3 length is 17 residues. The CDR3, as DNA: TGTGCCAGCAGTTTACCCTTGGGGTCTCCGAACACCGGGGAGCTGTTTTTT. Protein product: CASSLPLGSPNTGELFF.

This clonotype has more than one count but fewer than ten. The chain joins TRBV20-1 to TRBJ2-3; a possible D gene is TRBD1 (6 bases). CDR3 length equals 15 residues. CDR1 is DFQATT, CDR2 SNEGSKA, per germline (reference sequence). Trimming removed 5 bases from V and 3 bases from J, with 18 bases in between. The CDR3 DNA follows: TGCAGTGCTGCACCGCTGGGGGCCCCGACAGATACGCAGTATTTT. Amino acid sequence: CSAAPLGAPTDTQYF.

This clonotype was seen only a few times. J is TRBJ2-2 and V is TRBV20-1; TRBD2 aligns across 10 bases. The CDR3 is 16 amino acids. Per germline, CDR1 DFQATT and CDR2 SNEGSKA (reference sequence). V gave up 0 bases and J gave up 4 bases; unmatched junction bases: 5. This chain's CDR3 is CSARDASGSRTGELFF. CDR3 nucleotide sequence: TGCAGTGCTAGAGATGCTAGCGGGAGTCGCACCGGGGAGCTGTTTTTT.

This chain connects TRBV4-1 to TRBJ2-3, with unresolved D. The CDR3 spans 10 residues. Trimming shortened V by 8 bases and J by 8 bases, and 8 bases separated the two germline ends. Germline V gene lookup returns CDR1 MGHRA and CDR2 YSYEKL. The CDR3 nucleotides are TGCGCCAGCCCCTGCGGTACGCAGTATTTT. Its translation: CASPCGTQYF.

The chain is built from TRBV12-3 or TRBV12-4 and TRBJ2-7, with a possible D match to TRBD2 (5 bases). V was cut by 5 bases and J by 0 bases, with 8 bases left in between. The CDR3 length is 13 residues. The DNA for the CDR3 is TGTGCCAGCAGTGCACGGGACTCCTACGAGCAGTACTTC. Translated: CASSARDSYEQYF.

The gene calls are TRBV27 and TRBJ2-2, with TRBD2 matching 9 bases. Germline CDR1 reads MNHEY; CDR2 reads SMNVEV (reference sequence). V trimming: 3 bases; J trimming: 1 base; junction bases outside the gene matches: 9. This CDR3 is 18 amino acids long. The CDR3 nucleotides read TGTGCCAGCAGTTTGGGACGCGGGAGGGCCTTGAACACCGGGGAGCTGTTTTTT. It codes for CASSLGRGRALNTGELFF.

This clonotype was counted a few times. The V call is TRBV6-2 or TRBV6-3, the J call TRBJ2-7; D is uncertain. CDR3 length: 14 amino acids. The V gene's germline CDR1 is MNHEY and CDR2 SVGEGT. The V and J ends lost 2 bases and 3 bases respectively, with 11 bases between them. The CDR3 DNA sequence: TGTGCCAGCAGTTACGGGCTCCCGGTCTACGAGCAGTACTTC. This encodes CASSYGLPVYEQYF.

The V gene is TRBV20-1, the J gene TRBJ2-1; 14 bases align to TRBD2. The germline CDR1 and CDR2 sequences are DFQATT and SNEGSKA (reference sequence). This CDR3 spans 15 amino acids. Unmatched junction bases numbered 5, after V lost 2 bases and J lost 8 bases. For the CDR3, the DNA is TGCAGTGCTAGAAGGACTAGCGGGAGGTTCTATGAGCAGTTCTTC. Translation gives CSARRTSGRFYEQFF.

This clonotype showed up just a few times. The chain links TRBV5-1 to TRBJ2-7; no clear D gene. The CDR3 consists of 16 residues. The germline CDR1 and CDR2 sequences are SGHRS and YFSETQ. The V end was cut by 2 bases, the J end by 2 bases, with 17 bases between. The CDR3 reads CASSFYSHSPAYEQYF. The CDR3 nucleotides read TGCGCCAGCAGCTTTTACAGCCATTCTCCAGCCTACGAGCAGTACTTC.

This clonotype was counted a few times. V gene TRBV6-1 combines with J gene TRBJ1-3; D may be TRBD1 (6 bases). Trimming removed 10 bases at V and 2 bases at J, with 18 bases between. Germline V gives CDR1 MNHNS, CDR2 SASEGT. The CDR3 has 15 amino acids. The CDR3 loop reads CATTRGGAAGNTIYF. The CDR3 nucleotides read TGTGCCACCACAAGAGGGGGGGCAGCTGGAAACACCATATATTTT.

Many counts were recorded for this clonotype. The rearrangement links TRBV29-1 to TRBJ2-4, with D perhaps assigned TRBD1 or TRBD2 (5 bases each). Germline V lookup: CDR1 SQVTM, CDR2 ANQGSEA. This CDR3 has 14 residues. V lost 7 bases and J 2 bases, leaving 15 bases between the germline ends. DNA for the CDR3: TGCAGCGCCCGGGCCGGGACCCCCAAAAACATTCAGTACTTC. Protein: CSARAGTPKNIQYF.

V gene TRBV11-1 combines with J gene TRBJ1-6; 8 nucleotides agree with TRBD1. The CDR3 has 15 residues. The junction had 9 bases not matched to a gene; V was cut back by 5 bases and J by 9 bases. Germline CDR1 is SGHAT and CDR2 is FQDESV (reference sequence). The CDR3 coding sequence is TGTGCCAGCAGCCCTCCAGGGGGCCAGCCTTCACCCCTCCACTTT. Translated: CASSPPGGQPSPLHF.

This clonotype was recorded a few times. The chain uses TRBV28 and TRBJ2-1; TRBD2 agrees at 11 bases. Trimming took 3 bases from V and 5 from J; bases not matched to a gene: 6. Germline-derived CDR1 and CDR2 are MDHEN and SYDVKM. This CDR3 region has 16 residues. The CDR3: CASSLVLAGAHNEQFF. The CDR3, as DNA: TGTGCCAGCAGTTTGGTACTAGCGGGAGCACACAATGAGCAGTTCTTC.

This clonotype was counted only a few times. The chain employs TRBV3-1 and TRBJ2-1, with unresolved D. V was shortened by 1 base and J by 3 bases, with 7 bases between the two germline ends. CDR3 length: 14 residues. Germline CDR1 and CDR2: LGHDT and YNNKEL (reference sequence). CDR3 sequence: CASSQAIGYNEQFF. The CDR3 coding sequence is TGTGCCAGCAGCCAAGCAATCGGCTACAATGAGCAGTTCTTC.

This clonotype showed up many times. V is TRBV29-1 and J is TRBJ2-7, with D possibly matching TRBD2 (7 bases). CDR3 length: 13 residues. CDR1 SQVTM and CDR2 ANQGSEA come from the germline V gene. Trimming took 5 bases from V and 6 from J, leaving 17 bases between them. CDR3 protein: CSVLGGQGGEQYF. DNA of the CDR3: TGCAGCGTTTTGGGGGGGCAGGGAGGCGAGCAGTACTTC.